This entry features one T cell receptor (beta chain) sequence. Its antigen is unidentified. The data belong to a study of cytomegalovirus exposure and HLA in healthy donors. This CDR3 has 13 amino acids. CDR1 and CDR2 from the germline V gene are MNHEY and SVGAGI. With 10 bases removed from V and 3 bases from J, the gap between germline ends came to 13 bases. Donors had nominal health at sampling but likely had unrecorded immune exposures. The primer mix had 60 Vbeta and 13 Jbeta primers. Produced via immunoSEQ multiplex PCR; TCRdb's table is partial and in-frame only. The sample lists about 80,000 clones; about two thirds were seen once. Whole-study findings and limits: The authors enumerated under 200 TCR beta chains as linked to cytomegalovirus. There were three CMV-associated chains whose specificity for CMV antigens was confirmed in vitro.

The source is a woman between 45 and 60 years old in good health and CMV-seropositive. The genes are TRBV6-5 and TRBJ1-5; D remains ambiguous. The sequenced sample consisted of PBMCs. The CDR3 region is CATQRRINQPQHF. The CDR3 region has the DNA TGTGCCACTCAGAGGCGTATCAATCAGCCCCAGCATTTT.